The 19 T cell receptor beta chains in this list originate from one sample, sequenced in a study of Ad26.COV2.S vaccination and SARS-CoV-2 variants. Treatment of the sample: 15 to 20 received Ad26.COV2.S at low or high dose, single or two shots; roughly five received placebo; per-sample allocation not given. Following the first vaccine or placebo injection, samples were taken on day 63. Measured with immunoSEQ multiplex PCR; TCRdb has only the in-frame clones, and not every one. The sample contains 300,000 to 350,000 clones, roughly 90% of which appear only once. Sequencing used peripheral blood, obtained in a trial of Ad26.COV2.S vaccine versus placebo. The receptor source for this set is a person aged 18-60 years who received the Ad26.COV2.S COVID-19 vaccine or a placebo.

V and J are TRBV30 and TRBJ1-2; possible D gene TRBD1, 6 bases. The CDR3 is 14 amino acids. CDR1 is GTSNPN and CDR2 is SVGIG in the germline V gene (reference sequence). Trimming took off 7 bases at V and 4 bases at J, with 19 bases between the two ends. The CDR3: CASERGAGAYGYTF. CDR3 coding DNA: TGTGCCTCCGAGCGGGGGGCAGGGGCCTATGGCTACACCTTC. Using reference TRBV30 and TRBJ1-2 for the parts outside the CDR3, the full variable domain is SQTIHQWPATLVQPVGSPLSLECTVEGTSNPNLYWYRQAAGRGLQLLFYSVGIGQISSEVPQNLSASRPQDRQFILSSKKLLLSDSGFYLCASERGAGAYGYTFGSGTRLTVV.

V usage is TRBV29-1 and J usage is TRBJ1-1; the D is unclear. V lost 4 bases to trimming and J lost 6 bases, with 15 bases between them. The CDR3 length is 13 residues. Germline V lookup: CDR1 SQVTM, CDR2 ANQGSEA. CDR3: CSVGEGEGSEAFF. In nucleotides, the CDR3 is TGCAGCGTTGGGGAAGGCGAGGGATCTGAAGCTTTCTTT.

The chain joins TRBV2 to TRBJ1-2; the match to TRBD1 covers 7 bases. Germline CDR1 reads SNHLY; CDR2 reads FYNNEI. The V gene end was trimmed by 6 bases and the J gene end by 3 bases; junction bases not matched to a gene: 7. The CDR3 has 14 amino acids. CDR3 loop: CASRVQGTHYGYTF. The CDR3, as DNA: TGTGCCAGCAGGGTACAGGGGACCCACTATGGCTACACCTTC.

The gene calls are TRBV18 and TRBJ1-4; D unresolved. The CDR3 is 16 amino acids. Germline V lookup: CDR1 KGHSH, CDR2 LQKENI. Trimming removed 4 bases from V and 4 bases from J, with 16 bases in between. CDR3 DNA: TGTGCCAGCTCACTCACGCCATGGGTAGATAATGAAAAACTGTTTTTT. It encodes CASSLTPWVDNEKLFF.

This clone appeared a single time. The CDR3 loop is CASSQDRYSGSQSSYNEQFF. CDR3 in DNA: TGTGCCAGCAGCCAAGATCGTTATAGCGGGAGCCAAAGCTCCTACAATGAGCAGTTCTTC. The chain recombines TRBV4-2 with TRBJ2-1; the match to TRBD2 covers 9 bases. From germline, CDR1 is LGHNA and CDR2 YNFKEQ. The junction had 12 bases not matched to a gene; V was cut back by 0 bases and J by 0 bases. The CDR3 contains 20 residues.

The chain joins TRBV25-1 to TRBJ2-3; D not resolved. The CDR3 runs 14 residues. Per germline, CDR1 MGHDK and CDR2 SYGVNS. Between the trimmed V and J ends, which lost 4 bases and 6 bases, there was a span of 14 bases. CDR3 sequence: CASSVQPPLDTQYF. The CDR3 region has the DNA TGTGCCAGCAGTGTCCAACCCCCCTTGGATACGCAGTATTTT.

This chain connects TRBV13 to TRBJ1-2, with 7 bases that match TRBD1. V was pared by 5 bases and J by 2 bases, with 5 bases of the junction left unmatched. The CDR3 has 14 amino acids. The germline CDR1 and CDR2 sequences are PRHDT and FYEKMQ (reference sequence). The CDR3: CASSQGGSNYGYTF. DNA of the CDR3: TGTGCCAGCAGCCAAGGGGGCTCAAACTATGGCTACACCTTC.

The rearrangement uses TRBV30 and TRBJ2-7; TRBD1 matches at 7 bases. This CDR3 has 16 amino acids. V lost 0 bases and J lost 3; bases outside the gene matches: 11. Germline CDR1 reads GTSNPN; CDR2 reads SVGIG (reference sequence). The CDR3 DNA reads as TGTGCCTGGAGTGTAGATTCTCCGGGACAGCTCTACGAGCAGTACTTC. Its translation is CAWSVDSPGQLYEQYF.

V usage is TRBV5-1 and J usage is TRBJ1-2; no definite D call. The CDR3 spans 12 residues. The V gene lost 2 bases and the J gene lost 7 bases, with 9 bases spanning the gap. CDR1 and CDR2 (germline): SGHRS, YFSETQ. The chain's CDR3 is CASSFEGSGYTF. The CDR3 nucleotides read TGCGCCAGCAGCTTCGAGGGTAGTGGCTACACCTTC. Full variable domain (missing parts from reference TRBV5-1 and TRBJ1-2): KAGVTQTPRYLIKTRGQQVTLSCSPISGHRSVSWYQQTPGQGLQFLFEYFSETQRNKGNFPGRFSGRQFSNSRSEMNVSTLELGDSALYLCASSFEGSGYTFGSGTRLTVV.

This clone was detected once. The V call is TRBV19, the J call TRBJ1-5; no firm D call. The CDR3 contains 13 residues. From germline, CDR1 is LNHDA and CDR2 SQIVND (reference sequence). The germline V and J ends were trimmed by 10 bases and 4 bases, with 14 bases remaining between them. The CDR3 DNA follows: TGTGCCACCGGTCTTGTCCCTAATCAGCCCCAGCATTTT. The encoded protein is CATGLVPNQPQHF.

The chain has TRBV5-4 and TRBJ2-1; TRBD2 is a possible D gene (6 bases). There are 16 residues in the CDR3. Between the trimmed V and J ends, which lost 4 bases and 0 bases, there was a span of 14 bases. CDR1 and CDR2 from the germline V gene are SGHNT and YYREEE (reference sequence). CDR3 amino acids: CASSTPDGSSYNEQFF. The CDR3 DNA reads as TGTGCCAGCAGCACCCCGGACGGGAGCTCCTACAATGAGCAGTTCTTC.

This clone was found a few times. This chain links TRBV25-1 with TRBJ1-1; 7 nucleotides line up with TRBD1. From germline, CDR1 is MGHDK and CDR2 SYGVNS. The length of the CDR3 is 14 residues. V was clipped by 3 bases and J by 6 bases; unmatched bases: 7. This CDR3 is CASSDLQGIAEAFF. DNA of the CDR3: TGTGCCAGCAGTGACTTACAGGGGATAGCTGAAGCTTTCTTT.

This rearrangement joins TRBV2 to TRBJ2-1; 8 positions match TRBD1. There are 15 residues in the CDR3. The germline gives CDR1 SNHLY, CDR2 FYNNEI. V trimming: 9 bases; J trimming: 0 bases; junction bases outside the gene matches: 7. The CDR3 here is CASQGALSSYNEQFF. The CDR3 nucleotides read TGTGCCAGTCAGGGGGCTCTGAGCTCCTACAATGAGCAGTTCTTC.

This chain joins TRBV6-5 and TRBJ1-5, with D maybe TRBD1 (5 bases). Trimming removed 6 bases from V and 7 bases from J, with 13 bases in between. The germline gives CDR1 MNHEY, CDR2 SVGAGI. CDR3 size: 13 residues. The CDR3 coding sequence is TGTGCCAGCAGGGGGGATTCCTTGCAGCCCCAGCATTTT. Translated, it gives CASRGDSLQPQHF.

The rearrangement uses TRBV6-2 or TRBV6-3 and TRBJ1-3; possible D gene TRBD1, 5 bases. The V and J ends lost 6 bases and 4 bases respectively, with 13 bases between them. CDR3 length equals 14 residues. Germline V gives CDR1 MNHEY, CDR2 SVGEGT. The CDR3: CASSEGSPGNTIYF. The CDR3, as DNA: TGTGCCAGCAGCGAGGGGAGCCCCGGAAACACCATATATTTT.

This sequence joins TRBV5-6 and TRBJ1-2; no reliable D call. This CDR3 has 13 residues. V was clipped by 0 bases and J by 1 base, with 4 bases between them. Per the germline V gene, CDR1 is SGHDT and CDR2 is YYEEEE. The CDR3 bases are TGTGCCAGCAGCTTGGGCCGTAACTATGGCTACACCTTC. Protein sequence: CASSLGRNYGYTF.

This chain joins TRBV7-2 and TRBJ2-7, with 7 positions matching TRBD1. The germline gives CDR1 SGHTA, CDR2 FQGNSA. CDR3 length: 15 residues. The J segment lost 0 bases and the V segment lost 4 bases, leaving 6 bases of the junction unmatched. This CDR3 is CASSSTGTASYEQYF. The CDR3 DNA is TGTGCCAGCAGCTCAACCGGGACAGCCTCCTACGAGCAGTACTTC.

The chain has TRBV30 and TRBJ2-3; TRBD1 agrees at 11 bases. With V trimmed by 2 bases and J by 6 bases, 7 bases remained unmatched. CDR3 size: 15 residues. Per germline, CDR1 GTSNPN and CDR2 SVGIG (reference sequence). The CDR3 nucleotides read TGTGCCTGGAGTAGCGGACAGGGGGCTAGCGATACGCAGTATTTT. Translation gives CAWSSGQGASDTQYF.

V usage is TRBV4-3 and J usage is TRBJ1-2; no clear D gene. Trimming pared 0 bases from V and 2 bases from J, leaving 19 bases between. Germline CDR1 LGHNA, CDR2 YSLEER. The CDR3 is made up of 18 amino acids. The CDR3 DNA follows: TGCGCCAGCAGCCAAGATACCCTCCCTCTGCGGGTAAACTATGGCTACACCTTC. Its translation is CASSQDTLPLRVNYGYTF.